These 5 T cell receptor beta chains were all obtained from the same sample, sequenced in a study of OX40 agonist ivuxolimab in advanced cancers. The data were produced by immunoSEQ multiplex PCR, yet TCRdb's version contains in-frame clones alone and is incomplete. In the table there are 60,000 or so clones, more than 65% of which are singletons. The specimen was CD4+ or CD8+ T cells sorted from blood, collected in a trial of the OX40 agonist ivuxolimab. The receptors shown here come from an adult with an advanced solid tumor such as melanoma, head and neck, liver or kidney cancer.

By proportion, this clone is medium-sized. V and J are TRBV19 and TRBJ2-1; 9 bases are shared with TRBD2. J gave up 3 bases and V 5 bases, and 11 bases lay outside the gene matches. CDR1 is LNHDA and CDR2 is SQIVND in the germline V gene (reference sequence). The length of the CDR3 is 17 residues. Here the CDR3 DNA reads TGTGCCAGTAGTCAGGCGGGAGCGGGAGGAGGCTACAATGAGCAGTTCTTC. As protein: CASSQAGAGGGYNEQFF.

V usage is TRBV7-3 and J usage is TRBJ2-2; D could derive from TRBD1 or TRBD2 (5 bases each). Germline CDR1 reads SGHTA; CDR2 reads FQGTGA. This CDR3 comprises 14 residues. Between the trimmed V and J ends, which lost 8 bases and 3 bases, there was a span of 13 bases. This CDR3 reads CASPGTGYTGELFF. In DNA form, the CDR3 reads TGTGCCAGCCCCGGGACCGGGTACACCGGGGAGCTGTTTTTT.

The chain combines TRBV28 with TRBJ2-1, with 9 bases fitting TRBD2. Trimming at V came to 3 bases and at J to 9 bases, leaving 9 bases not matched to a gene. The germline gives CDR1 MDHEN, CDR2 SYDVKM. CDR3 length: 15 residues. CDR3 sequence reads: CASSFGLAGKVEQFF. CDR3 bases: TGTGCCAGCAGTTTCGGGCTAGCGGGAAAGGTTGAGCAGTTCTTC.

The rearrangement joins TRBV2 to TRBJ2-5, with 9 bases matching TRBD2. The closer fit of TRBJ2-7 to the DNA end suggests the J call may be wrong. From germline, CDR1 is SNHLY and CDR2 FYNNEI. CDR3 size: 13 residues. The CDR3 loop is CASRGLAGGEQYF. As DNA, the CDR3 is TGTGCCAGCAGGGGACTAGCAGGAGGCGAGCAGTACTTC.

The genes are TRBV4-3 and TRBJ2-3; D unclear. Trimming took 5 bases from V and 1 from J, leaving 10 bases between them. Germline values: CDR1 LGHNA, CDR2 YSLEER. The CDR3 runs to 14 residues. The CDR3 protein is CASSNKDRTDTQYF. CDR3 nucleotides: TGCGCCAGCAGCAATAAAGATCGCACAGATACGCAGTATTTT.